The 20 T cell receptor beta chains below all came from one sample that was sequenced in a study of identical twins. TCRdb re-derived calls from the 5' RACE reads in MiXCR, one entry per CDR3 protein. The sample consists of about 450,000 distinct CDR3 sequences, under 20% of them appearing once. Source material: naive T cells sorted from blood. The source of these receptors is a man aged 45-65 years in good health.

This clonotype was seen repeatedly, ten times or more. This chain links TRBV27 with TRBJ2-7; no clear D gene. CDR3 size: 14 residues. CDR1 and CDR2 from the germline V gene are MNHEY and SMNVEV (reference sequence). Trimming shortened V by 6 bases and J by 2 bases, and 14 bases separated the two germline ends. CDR3 sequence reads: CASSLLPLPYEQYF. CDR3 sequence (DNA): TGTGCCAGCAGCCTATTGCCTCTACCCTACGAGCAGTACTTC.

The chain carries TRBV6-2 or TRBV6-3 and TRBJ2-1; 13 bases align to TRBD2. Germline V gene data show CDR1 as MNHEY and CDR2 as SVGEGT. The CDR3 consists of 15 residues. V lost 6 bases to trimming and J lost 6 bases; unmatched junction nucleotides: 5. The CDR3 coding sequence is TGTGCCAGCAGAGGACTAGCGGGGGTCCGCAATGAGCAGTTCTTC. It yields the protein CASRGLAGVRNEQFF.

This clonotype was seen a few times. This chain links TRBV5-1 with TRBJ1-4; no definite D call. The CDR3 runs 16 residues. Trimming removed 4 bases at V and 7 bases at J, with 20 bases between. Germline-derived CDR1 and CDR2 are SGHRS and YFSETQ. The CDR3 loop reads CASSPSDLSAGEKLFF. The CDR3 nucleotides read TGCGCCAGCAGCCCCTCGGACCTCTCAGCGGGTGAAAAACTGTTTTTT.

The chain is built from TRBV25-1 and TRBJ2-2; D not resolved. CDR1 is MGHDK and CDR2 is SYGVNS in the germline V gene. The V and J ends lost 4 bases and 1 base respectively, with 10 bases between them. The CDR3 covers 15 residues. CDR3 loop: CASSVKRGNTGELFF. The CDR3 DNA sequence: TGTGCCAGCAGTGTGAAACGCGGGAACACCGGGGAGCTGTTTTTT.

The gene calls are TRBV6-2 or TRBV6-3 and TRBJ2-7; 11 bases map to TRBD2. The CDR3 sequence is 20 residues long. Trimming at V came to 7 bases and at J to 1 base, leaving 21 bases not matched to a gene. The germline CDR1 and CDR2 sequences are MNHEY and SVGEGT. This CDR3 reads CASTPTGSGRALSSSYEQYF. CDR3 nucleotides: TGTGCCAGCACCCCTACGGGTAGCGGGAGGGCCCTTTCCTCTTCCTACGAGCAGTACTTC.

This clonotype turned up a few times. At one of its ends the junction is not consistent with the germline gene, which may arise from a read error. The chain uses TRBV7-7 and TRBJ2-5, with TRBD1 matching 9 bases. CDR1 SSHAT and CDR2 FNYEAQ come from the germline V gene (reference sequence). The CDR3 is 16 residues long. CDR3 nucleotide sequence: TGTGCTAGCAGCCCCCGCGGAAACCAGGGACAGGGAACCCAGTACTTC. Translating it yields CASSPRGNQGQGTQYF.

This clonotype was seen ten or more times. The V gene is TRBV20-1, the J gene TRBJ1-5; no reliable D call. With 5 bases removed from V and 5 bases from J, the gap between germline ends came to 10 bases. Germline V gene lookup returns CDR1 DFQATT and CDR2 SNEGSKA (reference sequence). The CDR3 consists of 12 residues. The CDR3 nucleotides are TGCAGTGCTGATGGCTCGGATCAGCCCCAGCATTTT. This translates into CSADGSDQPQHF.

This clonotype was seen only a few times. The genes are TRBV29-1 and TRBJ2-1, with D possibly matching TRBD2 (5 bases). The CDR3 is made up of 14 amino acids. Germline V gives CDR1 SQVTM, CDR2 ANQGSEA. The V end lost 2 bases, the J end lost 1 base, and 9 bases lay between the germline ends. The CDR3 coding sequence is TGCAGCGTTGAATCCGGGGAATCCTACAATGAGCAGTTCTTC. Protein sequence: CSVESGESYNEQFF.

This clonotype occurred many times. The chain joins TRBV12-3 or TRBV12-4 to TRBJ2-1, with unresolved D. The CDR3 runs to 14 residues. Trimming cost V 5 bases and J 1 base, with 9 bases left between them. The CDR3 here is CASSHTWSYNEQFF. CDR3 nucleotide sequence: TGTGCCAGCAGTCATACGTGGTCCTACAATGAGCAGTTCTTC.

J is TRBJ2-1 and V is TRBV10-3; no clear D. V was trimmed by 10 bases and J by 0 bases, leaving 10 bases between them. The germline gives CDR1 ENHRY, CDR2 SYGVKD. The CDR3 loop spans 13 amino acids. The CDR3 DNA reads as TGTGCCAACCAGGATAGCTCCTACAATGAGCAGTTCTTC. Its protein product is CANQDSSYNEQFF.

This clonotype was counted a few times. CDR3 in amino acids: CASSPGRGLGEQFF. The CDR3 coding sequence is TGTGCCAGCAGCCCCGGACGGGGCCTGGGGGAGCAGTTCTTC. This chain connects TRBV7-2 to TRBJ2-1, with D possibly being TRBD1 or TRBD2 (5 bases each). Germline lookup yields CDR1 SGHTA and CDR2 FQGNSA. CDR3 size: 14 residues. Trimming took 5 bases from V and 10 from J, leaving 18 bases between them.

Many counts were recorded for this clonotype. This chain connects TRBV5-6 to TRBJ2-1, with D uncertain. The CDR3 is 11 amino acids. Germline V CDR1 and CDR2: SGHDT, YYEEEE. Trimming stripped 3 bases from V and 5 bases from J, with 3 bases between. The CDR3 region has the DNA TGTGCCAGCAGCTACGACAATGAGCAGTTCTTC. As protein: CASSYDNEQFF.

V gene TRBV25-1 combines with J gene TRBJ2-7; 10 nucleotides agree with TRBD1. V shed 6 bases, J shed 3 bases, and the junction held 11 bases outside the gene matches. Germline CDR1 reads MGHDK; CDR2 reads SYGVNS. The CDR3 is 16 residues long. CDR3 loop: CASRGGGQGNYYEQYF. CDR3 DNA sequence: TGTGCCAGCAGGGGGGGGGGACAGGGGAACTACTACGAGCAGTACTTC.

V gene TRBV10-2 combines with J gene TRBJ2-7; D is perhaps TRBD1 or TRBD2 (6 bases each). V was trimmed by 8 bases and J by 7 bases, leaving 21 bases between them. Germline V lookup: CDR1 WSHSY, CDR2 SAAADI. This CDR3 is built from 14 residues. In nucleotides, the CDR3 is TGCGCCAGCGACGCGGGACACCGGTTGGGTGAGCAGTACTTC. It encodes CASDAGHRLGEQYF.

This clonotype was observed many times. The chain has TRBV4-1 and TRBJ1-1, with D possibly matching TRBD1 (6 bases). Per the germline V gene, CDR1 is MGHRA and CDR2 is YSYEKL. Trimming removed 5 bases from V and 8 bases from J, with 15 bases in between. The length of the CDR3 is 13 residues. Here the CDR3 DNA reads TGCGCCAGCAGCTCCAGCCAAGGGGGAGAAGCTTTCTTT. Translated, it gives CASSSSQGGEAFF.

The V call is TRBV10-3, the J call TRBJ2-1; possible D gene TRBD2, 5 bases. Germline CDR1 ENHRY, CDR2 SYGVKD. There are 15 residues in the CDR3. V was cut by 5 bases and J by 0 bases, with 11 bases left in between. CDR3 sequence: CAISTGMTSYNEQFF. The CDR3, as DNA: TGTGCCATCAGTACCGGGATGACCTCCTACAATGAGCAGTTCTTC.

J is TRBJ1-4 and V is TRBV7-2; TRBD1 might be the D (5 bases). Germline lookup yields CDR1 SGHTA and CDR2 FQGNSA. The length of the CDR3 is 14 residues. Trimming took off 5 bases at V and 3 bases at J, with 10 bases between the two ends. The CDR3, as DNA: TGTGCCAGCAGCCCTGGGACGGCTAATGAAAAACTGTTTTTT. Its translation is CASSPGTANEKLFF.

The chain is built from TRBV7-2 and TRBJ2-2; D might be TRBD2 (5 bases). Looked up from germline, CDR1 is SGHTA and CDR2 is FQGNSA. CDR3 length: 15 amino acids. Trimming pared 5 bases from V and 6 bases from J, leaving 16 bases between. In DNA form, the CDR3 reads TGTGCCAGCAGCCAAACTAGTTTAAGGGCCGGGGAGCTGTTTTTT. Translated, it gives CASSQTSLRAGELFF.

This clonotype was detected many times. V and J are TRBV20-1 and TRBJ2-7, with D possibly matching TRBD1 (5 bases). The V and J ends lost 0 bases and 2 bases respectively, with 8 bases between them. There are 13 residues in the CDR3. The V gene's germline CDR1 is DFQATT and CDR2 SNEGSKA (reference sequence). Written as DNA, the CDR3 is TGCAGTGCTAGAGAGGGCAGGGCCTACGAGCAGTACTTC. Its protein is CSAREGRAYEQYF.

This clonotype has only a few counts. This chain connects TRBV20-1 to TRBJ1-5, with unresolved D. Trimming took off 0 bases at V and 0 bases at J, with 6 bases between the two ends. This CDR3 is 14 amino acids long. Germline values: CDR1 DFQATT, CDR2 SNEGSKA (reference sequence). The CDR3 sequence is CSARDRPSNQPQHF. The CDR3 DNA reads as TGCAGTGCTAGAGACCGACCTAGCAATCAGCCCCAGCATTTT.